This entry concerns a single TCR beta chain. The antigen is undetermined. Documented time point: week 11, during vaccination. Every vaccination contained 300 ug of the mutant IDH1 20-mer peptide and was paired with topical imiquimod. This specimen belongs to a study of a mutant IDH1 vaccine in newly diagnosed glioma. This table comes from immunoSEQ multiplex PCR, and its TCRdb copy is limited to in-frame clones, with some not included. The data contain some 120,000 clones, about four fifths of them seen just once; the ten biggest clones take up less than 7%. Germline loops: CDR1 KGHSH, CDR2 LQKENI. V dropped 3 bases and J dropped 7 bases, with 7 bases sitting between them. CDR3 length: 11 amino acids.

The source material was PBMCs, sampled from a glioma patient whose treatment included an IDH1 peptide vaccine. The chain links TRBV18 to TRBJ2-7; D gene ambiguous. This sequence originates from a man aged 40-50 years with glioma. This CDR3 reads CASSPNGEQYF. For the CDR3, the DNA is TGTGCCAGCTCACCCAACGGGGAGCAGTACTTC. Variable domain in full (rest from reference TRBV18 and TRBJ2-7): NAGVMQNPRHLVRRRGQEARLRCSPMKGHSHVYWYRQLPEEGLKFMVYLQKENIIDESGMPKERFSAEFPKEGPSILRIQQVVRGDSAAYFCASSPNGEQYFGPGTRLTVT.